Listed below are T cell receptor beta chains from one sample, sequenced in a study of blood T cell repertoires in COVID-19. Repertoires were generated with immunoSEQ multiplex PCR, while TCRdb's copy carries only in-frame clones and drops some. The data contain about 190,000 clones, 84% of them singletons. The sequencing sample was made of PBMCs or T cells enriched from blood (not recorded which). All receptors derive from a woman aged 30 to 39 who had been exposed to COVID-19. Both conserved end residues are part of each CDR3. The order of the fields is D gene, V gene, J gene, clone size, CDR3 protein, CDR3 DNA. D genes are given only for firm matches. Only some rows state a clone size, as once, few, many or a class for expanded clones.

>.|TRBV29-1|TRBJ2-3|.
CSVVLVLSTDTQYF
TGCAGCGTTGTACTAGTCCTAAGCACAGATACGCAGTATTTT
>.|TRBV28|TRBJ1-2|.
CASSFTRGGYGYTF
TGTGCCAGCAGTTTCACCAGGGGTGGCTATGGCTACACCTTC
>.|TRBV2|TRBJ2-4|.
CASNIRDIKNIQYF
TGTGCCAGCAATATCCGGGACATCAAAAACATTCAGTACTTC
>.|TRBV6-5|TRBJ2-5|.
CASSYSALGGETQYF
TGTGCCAGCAGTTACTCAGCCCTGGGGGGAGAGACCCAGTACTTC
>TRBD2|TRBV4-1|TRBJ2-5|.
CASSQDEAGLVAGYKETQYF
TGCGCCAGCAGCCAAGATGAAGCGGGGTTAGTAGCGGGGTACAAAGAGACCCAGTACTTC
>.|TRBV7-8|TRBJ2-2|.
CASSLGPDSYTGELFF
TGTGCCAGCAGCTTGGGGCCCGACAGCTACACCGGGGAGCTGTTTTTT
>.|TRBV10-1|TRBJ1-6|.
CASSESNRPLHF
TGCGCCAGCAGTGAGTCGAACCGGCCCCTCCACTTT
>TRBD1|TRBV7-6|TRBJ1-1|.
CASSLGQGQAFF
TGTGCCAGCAGCTTGGGACAGGGCCAAGCTTTCTTT
>TRBD1|TRBV7-8|TRBJ1-5|.
CASSPTGAIYPQHF
TGTGCCAGCAGCCCGACAGGGGCCATATATCCCCAGCATTTT
>.|TRBV5-1|TRBJ1-2|.
CASSLDAPREISNYGYTF
TGCGCCAGCAGCTTGGACGCCCCGCGGGAAATCTCTAACTATGGCTACACCTTC
>TRBD1|TRBV12-5|TRBJ2-1|.
CASGYRDRSDNEQFF
TGTGCTAGTGGCTACCGGGACAGGTCGGACAATGAGCAGTTCTTC
>TRBD2|TRBV6-4|TRBJ2-3|.
CASSFGTSGTDTQYF
TGTGCCAGCAGTTTCGGGACTAGCGGCACAGATACGCAGTATTTT
>TRBD1|TRBV2|TRBJ2-5|.
CASRNAGQGKETQYF
TGTGCCAGCAGGAACGCGGGACAGGGGAAAGAGACCCAGTACTTC
>.|TRBV24-1|TRBJ2-2|.
CATSESTSGELFF
TGTGCCACCAGTGAGTCGACTAGCGGGGAGCTGTTTTTT
>.|TRBV10-1|TRBJ2-3|.
CASSAGDTQYF
TGCGCCAGCAGCGCCGGGGATACGCAGTATTTT
>.|TRBV28|TRBJ1-2|.
CASRWTERSGYTF
TGTGCCAGCAGGTGGACAGAGCGTTCGGGCTACACCTTC
>TRBD2|TRBV9|TRBJ2-5|.
CASSVASGGAETQYF
TGTGCCAGCAGCGTGGCTAGCGGGGGGGCAGAGACCCAGTACTTC
>.|TRBV30|TRBJ2-5|.
CAWSVWGRRQETQYF
TGTGCCTGGAGTGTATGGGGCAGACGACAAGAGACCCAGTACTTC
>.|TRBV7-9|TRBJ1-2|few
CASSYQSGGSYRYTF
TGTGCCAGCAGCTATCAATCAGGTGGGAGCTATCGCTACACCTTC
>.|TRBV7-2|TRBJ1-1|.
CASSLDGRGNTEAFF
TGTGCCAGCAGCTTAGACGGCAGGGGGAACACTGAAGCTTTCTTT
>.|TRBV5-4|TRBJ2-7|.
CASSLGRTGGVSYEQYF
TGTGCCAGCAGCTTGGGGCGGACAGGAGGGGTATCCTACGAGCAGTACTTC
>.|TRBV3-1/TRBV3-2|TRBJ2-5|.
CASSQEPGITQYF
TGTGCCAGCAGCCAAGAGCCCGGGATCACCCAGTACTTC
>.|TRBV7-9|TRBJ1-2|.
CASSQQDPHGYTF
TGTGCCAGCAGCCAACAAGATCCGCATGGCTACACCTTC
>.|TRBV3-1/TRBV3-2|TRBJ1-5|.
CASSQDGRGGRHF
TGTGCCAGCAGCCAAGACGGGCGGGGGGGAAGGCATTTT
>.|TRBV18|TRBJ2-1|.
CASSPGVGLKNNEQFF
TGTGCCAGCTCACCAGGGGTTGGACTAAAAAACAATGAGCAGTTCTTC
>.|TRBV29-1|TRBJ1-4|.
CSVTNGATNEKLFF
TGCAGCGTCACTAACGGTGCAACTAATGAAAAACTGTTTTTT
>.|TRBV11-2|TRBJ2-1|once
CATTGFGPYNEQFF
TGTGCCACCACAGGGTTTGGCCCCTACAATGAGCAGTTCTTC
>TRBD1|TRBV4-2|TRBJ1-2|.
CASSQDEGTGIYGYTF
TGTGCCAGCAGCCAAGATGAGGGGACAGGGATATATGGCTACACCTTC
>.|TRBV19|TRBJ2-1|.
CASSTSQGLEQFF
TGTGCCAGTAGTACGTCTCAGGGATTAGAGCAGTTCTTC
>.|TRBV30|TRBJ1-1|.
CAWVSVTEAFF
TGTGCCTGGGTTTCTGTTACTGAAGCTTTCTTT
>.|TRBV27|TRBJ1-2|few
CASSTSNYGYTF
TGTGCCAGCAGTACTTCTAACTATGGCTACACCTTC
>TRBD2|TRBV7-9|TRBJ2-4|.
CASSSGGGAKNIQYF
TGTGCCAGCAGCTCGGGGGGAGGAGCCAAAAACATTCAGTACTTC
>.|TRBV19|TRBJ1-2|.
CASKEGSGGYTF
TGTGCCAGTAAGGAGGGCTCGGGAGGCTACACCTTC